This is a list of T cell receptor beta chains from one sample in a study of cytomegalovirus exposure and HLA in healthy donors. This table comes from immunoSEQ multiplex PCR, and its TCRdb copy is limited to in-frame clones, with some not included. Here the sample spans about 160,000 clones, roughly 84% being singletons. Input material: PBMCs. Source of these receptors: a man aged 18 to 30 in good health and CMV-seropositive. CDR3s leave out the opening cysteine and the closing phenylalanine or tryptophan. D genes are given only for firm matches.

d_call: TRBD1; v_call: TRBV6-5; j_call: TRBJ2-1; cdr3_aa: ASSYVGQGVEQF
d_call: -; v_call: TRBV27; j_call: TRBJ1-2; cdr3_aa: ASSLDGVSDGYT
d_call: TRBD1; v_call: TRBV5-1; j_call: TRBJ2-7; cdr3_aa: ASSLAETGDEQY
d_call: -; v_call: TRBV7-8; j_call: TRBJ2-1; cdr3_aa: ASSARGDEQF
d_call: -; v_call: TRBV27; j_call: TRBJ2-7; cdr3_aa: ASKRGTGLYEQY
d_call: TRBD1; v_call: TRBV9; j_call: TRBJ2-5; cdr3_aa: ASSVATGGGRETQY
d_call: -; v_call: TRBV19; j_call: TRBJ1-5; cdr3_aa: ASRQGYSNQPQH
d_call: -; v_call: TRBV6-6; j_call: TRBJ2-1; cdr3_aa: ASSYLTTFLGGEQF
d_call: -; v_call: TRBV11-3; j_call: TRBJ1-1; cdr3_aa: ASSRGENTEAF
d_call: -; v_call: TRBV27; j_call: TRBJ1-4; cdr3_aa: ASSLSANEKLF
d_call: -; v_call: TRBV6-5; j_call: TRBJ2-6; cdr3_aa: ASSLNRAGANVLT
d_call: TRBD1; v_call: TRBV15; j_call: TRBJ2-7; cdr3_aa: ATSRRDRDDEQY
d_call: TRBD1; v_call: TRBV2; j_call: TRBJ1-6; cdr3_aa: ASLGQQIYNSPLH
d_call: -; v_call: TRBV7-9; j_call: TRBJ2-3; cdr3_aa: ASSSFTDTQY
d_call: TRBD1; v_call: TRBV19; j_call: TRBJ1-1; cdr3_aa: ASNVQGSTEAF
d_call: TRBD1; v_call: TRBV10-3; j_call: TRBJ1-2; cdr3_aa: AISGQGFGYT
d_call: -; v_call: TRBV7-2; j_call: TRBJ2-7; cdr3_aa: ASSFNYEQY
d_call: -; v_call: TRBV6-1; j_call: TRBJ1-2; cdr3_aa: ASIPDSNYGYT
d_call: -; v_call: TRBV18; j_call: TRBJ2-1; cdr3_aa: ASSGSASVYNEQF
d_call: -; v_call: TRBV7-9; j_call: TRBJ1-4; cdr3_aa: ASSFTGRPDEKLF
d_call: -; v_call: TRBV5-6; j_call: TRBJ1-4; cdr3_aa: ASSLAGNEKLF
d_call: TRBD2; v_call: TRBV10-3; j_call: TRBJ2-7; cdr3_aa: ASSDRLAGGYEQY
d_call: TRBD2; v_call: TRBV7-2; j_call: TRBJ2-3; cdr3_aa: ASSLRLAGTATQY
d_call: -; v_call: TRBV28; j_call: TRBJ1-2; cdr3_aa: ASSLAPYGYT
d_call: TRBD1; v_call: TRBV7-9; j_call: TRBJ2-1; cdr3_aa: ASSLTGALNNEQF
d_call: TRBD1; v_call: TRBV4-1; j_call: TRBJ1-1; cdr3_aa: ASSPAWDRGFMNTEAF
d_call: -; v_call: TRBV15; j_call: TRBJ2-1; cdr3_aa: ATSRVEQYNEQF
d_call: -; v_call: TRBV11-3; j_call: TRBJ1-5; cdr3_aa: ASSPGENQPQH
d_call: -; v_call: TRBV2; j_call: TRBJ1-4; cdr3_aa: ASIPLPATNEKLF
d_call: -; v_call: TRBV15; j_call: TRBJ2-3; cdr3_aa: ATSRGAGHDTDTQY
d_call: TRBD2; v_call: TRBV27; j_call: TRBJ2-1; cdr3_aa: ASSSPYGGGADEQF
d_call: TRBD1; v_call: TRBV6-5; j_call: TRBJ1-2; cdr3_aa: ASGSPGQGALGYT
d_call: -; v_call: TRBV9; j_call: TRBJ2-2; cdr3_aa: ASSETGNTGELF
d_call: -; v_call: TRBV30; j_call: TRBJ1-1; cdr3_aa: AWSEPGITEAF
d_call: TRBD1; v_call: TRBV7-8; j_call: TRBJ1-5; cdr3_aa: ASSDGTGRGRPQH
d_call: -; v_call: TRBV11-2; j_call: TRBJ1-6; cdr3_aa: ASSSSNLYRDPRTSPLH
d_call: -; v_call: TRBV6-1; j_call: TRBJ1-4; cdr3_aa: ASRPGTPEKLF
d_call: -; v_call: TRBV6-1; j_call: TRBJ1-1; cdr3_aa: ASSATANTEAF
d_call: TRBD1; v_call: TRBV19; j_call: TRBJ1-1; cdr3_aa: ASRRTGEAF
d_call: -; v_call: TRBV10-3; j_call: TRBJ2-7; cdr3_aa: AISESRGAYEQY
d_call: -; v_call: TRBV29-1; j_call: TRBJ1-1; cdr3_aa: SVAGSAAGDTEAF
d_call: -; v_call: TRBV7-2; j_call: TRBJ2-5; cdr3_aa: ASSLLEETQY
d_call: -; v_call: TRBV20-1; j_call: TRBJ2-7; cdr3_aa: SPKQGYEQY
d_call: TRBD1; v_call: TRBV30; j_call: TRBJ2-5; cdr3_aa: AWTGQKETQY